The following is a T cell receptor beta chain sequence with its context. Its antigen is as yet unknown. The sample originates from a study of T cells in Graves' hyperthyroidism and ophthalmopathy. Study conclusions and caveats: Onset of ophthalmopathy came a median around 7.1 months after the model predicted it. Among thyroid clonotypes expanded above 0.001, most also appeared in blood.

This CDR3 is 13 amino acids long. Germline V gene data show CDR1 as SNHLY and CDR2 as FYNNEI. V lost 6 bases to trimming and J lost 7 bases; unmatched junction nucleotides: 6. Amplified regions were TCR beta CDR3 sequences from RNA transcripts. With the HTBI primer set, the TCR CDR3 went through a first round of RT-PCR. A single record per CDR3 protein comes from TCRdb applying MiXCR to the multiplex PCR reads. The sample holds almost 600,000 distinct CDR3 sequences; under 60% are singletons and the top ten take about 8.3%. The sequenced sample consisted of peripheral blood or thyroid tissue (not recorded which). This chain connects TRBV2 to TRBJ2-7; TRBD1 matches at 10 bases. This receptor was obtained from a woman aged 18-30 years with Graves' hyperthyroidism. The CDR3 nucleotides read TGTGCCAGCAGGGCCGGGACAGGGGTAGAGCAGTACTTC. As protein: CASRAGTGVEQYF.